The sequence of this T cell receptor beta chain was determined in a study of identical twins. Study findings and constraints: Recombination models fit unrelated individuals' TCR alpha sharing but underestimated twins'. Instead of following the same donors, the conclusions were based on cross-sectional statistical analysis.

This clonotype was observed at least ten times. Its antigen is unknown. TCRdb re-derived calls from the 5' RACE reads in MiXCR, one entry per CDR3 protein. The sample lists 690,000 or so distinct CDR3 sequences; 5.5% to 6.5% were seen once. V shed 3 bases and J shed 0 bases, with 14 bases lying between them. This CDR3 spans 16 amino acids. The chain carries TRBV12-3 or TRBV12-4 and TRBJ2-5; weak D call: TRBD2 (7 bases). Sequencing was carried out using naive T cells sorted from blood. The source of this sequence is a man younger than 35 in good health. CDR3 in amino acids: CASSFGKGGDQETQYF. The CDR3 coding sequence is TGTGCCAGCAGTTTTGGAAAAGGGGGGGACCAAGAGACCCAGTACTTC.